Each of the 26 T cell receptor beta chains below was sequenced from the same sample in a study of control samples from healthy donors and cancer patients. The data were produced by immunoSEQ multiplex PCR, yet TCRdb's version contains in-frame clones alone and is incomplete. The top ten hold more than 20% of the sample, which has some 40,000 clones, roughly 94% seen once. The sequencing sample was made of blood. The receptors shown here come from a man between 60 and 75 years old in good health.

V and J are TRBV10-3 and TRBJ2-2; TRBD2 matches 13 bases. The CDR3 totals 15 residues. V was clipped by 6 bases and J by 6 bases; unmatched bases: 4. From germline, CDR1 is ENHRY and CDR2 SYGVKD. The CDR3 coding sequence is TGTGCCATCAGCCGGACTAGCGGGAGCTCCGGGGAGCTGTTTTTT. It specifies CAISRTSGSSGELFF.

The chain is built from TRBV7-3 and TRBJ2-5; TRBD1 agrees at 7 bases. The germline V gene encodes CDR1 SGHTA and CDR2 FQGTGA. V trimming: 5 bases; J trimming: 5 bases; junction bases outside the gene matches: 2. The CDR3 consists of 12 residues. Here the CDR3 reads CASSPDRETQYF. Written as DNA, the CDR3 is TGTGCCAGCAGCCCGGACAGGGAGACCCAGTACTTC.

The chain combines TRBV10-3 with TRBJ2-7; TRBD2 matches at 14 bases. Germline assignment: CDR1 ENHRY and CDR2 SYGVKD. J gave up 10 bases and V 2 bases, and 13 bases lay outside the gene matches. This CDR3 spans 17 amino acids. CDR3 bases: TGTGCCATCAGTGAGCCCCGAGGACTAGCGGGGGGCGAAGGACAGTACTTC. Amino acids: CAISEPRGLAGGEGQYF.

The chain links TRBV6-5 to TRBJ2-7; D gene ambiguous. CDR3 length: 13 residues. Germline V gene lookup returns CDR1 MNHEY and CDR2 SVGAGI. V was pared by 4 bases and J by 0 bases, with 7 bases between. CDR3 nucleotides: TGTGCCAGCAGTTTCGACTTCTCCTACGAGCAGTACTTC. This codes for CASSFDFSYEQYF.

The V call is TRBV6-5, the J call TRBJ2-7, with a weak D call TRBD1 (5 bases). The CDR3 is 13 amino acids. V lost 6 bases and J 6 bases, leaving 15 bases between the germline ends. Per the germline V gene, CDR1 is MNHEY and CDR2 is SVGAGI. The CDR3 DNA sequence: TGTGCCAGCAGCCAGGGTCCGTGGGTCGAGCAGTACTTC. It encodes CASSQGPWVEQYF.

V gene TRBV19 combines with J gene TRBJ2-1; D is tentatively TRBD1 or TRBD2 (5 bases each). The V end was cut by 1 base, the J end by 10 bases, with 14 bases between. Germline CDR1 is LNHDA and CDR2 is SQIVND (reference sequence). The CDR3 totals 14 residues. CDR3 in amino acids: CASSIVTGLREQFF. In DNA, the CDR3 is TGTGCCAGTAGTATAGTTACAGGACTTAGAGAGCAGTTCTTC. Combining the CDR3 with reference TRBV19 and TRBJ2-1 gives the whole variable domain DGGITQSPKYLFRKEGQNVTLSCEQNLNHDAMYWYRQDPGQGLRLIYYSQIVNDFQKGDIAEGYSVSREKKESFPLTVTSAQKNPTAFYLCASSIVTGLREQFFGPGTRLTVL.

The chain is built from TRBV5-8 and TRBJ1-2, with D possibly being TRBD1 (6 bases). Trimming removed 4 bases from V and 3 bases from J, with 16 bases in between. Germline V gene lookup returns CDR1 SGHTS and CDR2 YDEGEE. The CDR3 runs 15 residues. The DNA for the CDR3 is TGTGCCAGCAGCGCTGGACAGTCGTCGGACTATGGCTACACCTTC. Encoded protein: CASSAGQSSDYGYTF. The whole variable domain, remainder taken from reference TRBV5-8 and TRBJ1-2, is EAGVTQSPTHLIKTRGQQATLRCSPISGHTSVYWYQQALGLGLQFLLWYDEGEERNRGNFPPRFSGRQFPNYSSELNVNALELEDSALYLCASSAGQSSDYGYTFGSGTRLTVV.

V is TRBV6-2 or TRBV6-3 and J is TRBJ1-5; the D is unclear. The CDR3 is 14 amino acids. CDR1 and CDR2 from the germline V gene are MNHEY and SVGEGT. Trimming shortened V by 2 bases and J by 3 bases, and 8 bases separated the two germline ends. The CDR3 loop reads CASSYGQPNQPQHF. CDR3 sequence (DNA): TGTGCCAGCAGTTACGGGCAGCCCAATCAGCCCCAGCATTTT.

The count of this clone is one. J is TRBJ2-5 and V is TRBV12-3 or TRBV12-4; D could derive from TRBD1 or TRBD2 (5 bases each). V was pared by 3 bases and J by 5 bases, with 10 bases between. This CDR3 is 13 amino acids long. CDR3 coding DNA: TGTGCCAGCAGTTTTGGGGGTGTGGAGACCCAGTACTTC. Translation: CASSFGGVETQYF.

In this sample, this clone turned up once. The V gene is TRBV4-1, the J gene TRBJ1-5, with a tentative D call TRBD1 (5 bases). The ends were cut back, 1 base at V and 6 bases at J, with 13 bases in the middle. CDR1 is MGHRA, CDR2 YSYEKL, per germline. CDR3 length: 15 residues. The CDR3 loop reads CASSQADRDIQPQHF. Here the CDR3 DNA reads TGCGCCAGCAGCCAAGCCGACAGAGATATTCAGCCCCAGCATTTT.

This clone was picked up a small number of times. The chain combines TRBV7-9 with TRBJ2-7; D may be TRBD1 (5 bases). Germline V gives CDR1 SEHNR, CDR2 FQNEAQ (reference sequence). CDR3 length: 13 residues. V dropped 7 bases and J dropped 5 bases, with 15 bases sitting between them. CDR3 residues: CASKQDSHHEQYF. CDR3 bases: TGTGCCAGCAAACAAGACAGTCACCACGAGCAGTACTTC.

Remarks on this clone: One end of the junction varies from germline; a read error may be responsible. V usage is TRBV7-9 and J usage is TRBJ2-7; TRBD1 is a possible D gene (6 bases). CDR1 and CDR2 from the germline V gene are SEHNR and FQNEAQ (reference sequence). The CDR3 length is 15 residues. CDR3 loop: CTSSSAGTNAYEQYF. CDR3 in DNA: TGTACCAGCAGCTCAGCCGGGACAAACGCCTACGAGCAGTACTTC.

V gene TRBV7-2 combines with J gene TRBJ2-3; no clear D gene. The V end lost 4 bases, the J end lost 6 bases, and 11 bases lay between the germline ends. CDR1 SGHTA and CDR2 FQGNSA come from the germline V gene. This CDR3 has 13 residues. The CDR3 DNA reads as TGTGCCAGCAGCTCCGCTATGAGGGATACGCAGTATTTT. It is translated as CASSSAMRDTQYF.

CDR3 DNA: TGTGCCAGTAGTATTTTGGGTATGAACACTGAAGCTTTCTTT. It codes for CASSILGMNTEAFF. The rearrangement uses TRBV19 and TRBJ1-1; D gene uncertain. V was clipped by 3 bases and J by 0 bases, with 8 bases between them. The CDR3 length is 14 residues. CDR1 and CDR2 from the germline V gene are LNHDA and SQIVND (reference sequence). Full variable domain (outside the CDR3, taken from reference TRBV19 and TRBJ1-1): DGGITQSPKYLFRKEGQNVTLSCEQNLNHDAMYWYRQDPGQGLRLIYYSQIVNDFQKGDIAEGYSVSREKKESFPLTVTSAQKNPTAFYLCASSILGMNTEAFFGQGTRLTVV.

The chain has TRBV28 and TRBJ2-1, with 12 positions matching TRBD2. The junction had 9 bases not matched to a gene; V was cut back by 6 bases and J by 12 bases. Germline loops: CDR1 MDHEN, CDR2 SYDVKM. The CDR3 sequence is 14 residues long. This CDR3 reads CASSTVLAGGTQFF. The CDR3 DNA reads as TGTGCCAGCAGCACCGTCCTAGCGGGAGGGACGCAGTTCTTC.

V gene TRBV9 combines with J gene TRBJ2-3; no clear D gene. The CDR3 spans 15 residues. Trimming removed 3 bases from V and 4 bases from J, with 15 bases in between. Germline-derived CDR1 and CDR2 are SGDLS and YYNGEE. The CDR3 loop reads CASSAKGSDPDTQYF. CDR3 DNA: TGTGCCAGCAGCGCCAAGGGATCAGATCCAGATACGCAGTATTTT.

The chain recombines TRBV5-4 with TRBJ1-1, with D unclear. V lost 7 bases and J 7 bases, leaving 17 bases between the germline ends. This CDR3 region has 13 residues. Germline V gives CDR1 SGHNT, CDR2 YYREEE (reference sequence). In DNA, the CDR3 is TGTGCCAGCGGCATAGATAATCACGATGAAGCTTTCTTT. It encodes CASGIDNHDEAFF.

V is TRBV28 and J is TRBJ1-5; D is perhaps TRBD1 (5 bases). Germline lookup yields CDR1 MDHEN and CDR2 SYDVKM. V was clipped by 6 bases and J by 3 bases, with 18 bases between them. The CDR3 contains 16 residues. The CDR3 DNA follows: TGTGCCAGCAGCAACCCGGGAGGGGAACACAATCAGCCCCAGCATTTT. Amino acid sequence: CASSNPGGEHNQPQHF.

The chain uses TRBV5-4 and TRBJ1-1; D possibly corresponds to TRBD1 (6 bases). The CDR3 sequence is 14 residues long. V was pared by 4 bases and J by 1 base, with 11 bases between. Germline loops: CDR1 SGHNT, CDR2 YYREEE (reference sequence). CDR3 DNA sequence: TGTGCCAGCAGCCTCGGACAGACGAACACTGAAGCTTTCTTT. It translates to CASSLGQTNTEAFF.

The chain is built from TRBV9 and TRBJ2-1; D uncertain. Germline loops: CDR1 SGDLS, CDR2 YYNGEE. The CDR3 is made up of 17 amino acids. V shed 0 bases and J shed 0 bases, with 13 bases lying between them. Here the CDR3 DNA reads TGTGCCAGCAGCGTAGCTGATAGACCTAGCTCCTACAATGAGCAGTTCTTC. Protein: CASSVADRPSSYNEQFF.

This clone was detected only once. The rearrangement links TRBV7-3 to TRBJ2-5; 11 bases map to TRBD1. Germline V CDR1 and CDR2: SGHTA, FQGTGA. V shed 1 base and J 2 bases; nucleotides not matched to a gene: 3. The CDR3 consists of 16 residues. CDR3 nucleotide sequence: TGTGCCAGCAGCTTAAACGGACAGGGGGCTCAAGAGACCCAGTACTTC. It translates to CASSLNGQGAQETQYF. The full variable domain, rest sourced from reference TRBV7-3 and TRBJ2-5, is GAGVSQTPSNKVTEKGKYVELRCDPISGHTALYWYRQSLGQGPEFLIYFQGTGAADDSGLPNDRFFAVRPEGSVSTLKIQRTERGDSAVYLCASSLNGQGAQETQYFGPGTRLLVL.

CDR3 DNA sequence: TGCAGTGCTAATACAAACACTGAAGCTTTCTTT. It is translated as CSANTNTEAFF. The J gene is TRBJ1-1, the V gene TRBV20-1; no reliable D call. The V gene's germline CDR1 is DFQATT and CDR2 SNEGSKA (reference sequence). The CDR3 is 11 residues long. Trimming removed 4 bases from V and 2 bases from J, with 5 bases in between.

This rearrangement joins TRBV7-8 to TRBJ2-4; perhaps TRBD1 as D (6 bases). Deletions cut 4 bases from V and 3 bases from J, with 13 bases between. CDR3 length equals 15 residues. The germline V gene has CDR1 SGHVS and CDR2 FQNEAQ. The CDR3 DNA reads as TGTGCCAGCAGCTCGGGACAACGGGGCAAAAACATTCAGTACTTC. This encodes CASSSGQRGKNIQYF.

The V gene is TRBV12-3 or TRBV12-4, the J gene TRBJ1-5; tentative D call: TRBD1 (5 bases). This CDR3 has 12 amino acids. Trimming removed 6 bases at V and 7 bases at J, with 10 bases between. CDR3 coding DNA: TGTGCCAGCAGCGGGACCGGGCAGCCCCAGCATTTT. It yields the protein CASSGTGQPQHF.

This CDR3 is CASSIGDRVGANVLTF. Here the CDR3 DNA reads TGTGCCAGTAGTATAGGTGACAGGGTTGGGGCCAACGTCCTGACTTTC. This chain connects TRBV19 to TRBJ2-6, with 7 nucleotides matching TRBD1. V gave up 1 base and J gave up 3 bases; unmatched junction bases: 3. Germline CDR1 is LNHDA and CDR2 is SQIVND (reference sequence). This CDR3 has 16 amino acids. The full variable domain, with the rest looked up from reference TRBV19 and TRBJ2-6, is DGGITQSPKYLFRKEGQNVTLSCEQNLNHDAMYWYRQDPGQGLRLIYYSQIVNDFQKGDIAEGYSVSREKKESFPLTVTSAQKNPTAFYLCASSIGDRVGANVLTFGAGSRLTVL.

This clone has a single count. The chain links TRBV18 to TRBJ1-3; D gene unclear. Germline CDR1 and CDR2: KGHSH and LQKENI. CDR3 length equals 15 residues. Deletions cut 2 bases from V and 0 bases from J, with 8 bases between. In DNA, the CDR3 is TGTGCCAGCTCACCAGGGCAGATCTCTGGAAACACCATATATTTT. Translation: CASSPGQISGNTIYF.